These 27 T cell receptor beta chains came from one sample sequenced in a study of T cells in women clearing cervical HPV infection. Method: immunoSEQ multiplex PCR; TCRdb's copy keeps in-frame clones and lacks some. In total, the table holds 25,000 to 30,000 clones. Sequencing was done on a sample of blood buffy coat. Receptors were obtained from a woman aged 18 to 69 with a cervical HPV16 infection that either progressed to CIN3+ or cleared (not recorded which).

To note about this clone: The read gets to within 3 residues of the CDR3 end, and the germline J gene fills in the rest. This chain uses TRBV7-9 with TRBJ2-2; D not resolved. CDR1 is SEHNR, CDR2 FQNEAQ, per germline (reference sequence). The CDR3 length is 15 residues. V lost 4 bases, J lost 3 bases, and 12 bases lay in between. CDR3 sequence reads: CASSSNSQHTGELFF. The sequenced CDR3 bases are TGTGCCAGCAGCTCTAACAGCCAGCACACCGGGGAG.

As concerns this clone: The read finishes 3 residues shy of the CDR3 end, and the germline J gene is used to complete it. The same CDR3 is also encoded by other DNA sequences in this sample. The chain combines TRBV7-6 with TRBJ1-3, with D hard to call. The CDR3 sequence is 15 residues long. CDR1 is SGHVS and CDR2 is FNYEAQ in the germline V gene. Trimming took 1 base from V and 2 from J, leaving 9 bases between them. CDR3 sequence reads: CASSLVTVAGNTIYF. CDR3 DNA (partial): TGTGCCAGCAGCTTAGTAACAGTCGCTGGAAACACC.

The sequenced CDR3 bases are TGTGCCAGTAGTAGACGTCCCGGGACAGGGGGCACAGATACG. It translates to CASSRRPGTGGTDT. The complete CDR3 sequence is CASSRRPGTGGTDTQYF. The chain joins TRBV19 to TRBJ2-3; 10 bases agree with TRBD1. The read comes to an end 3 residues before the CDR3 does, leaving the germline J gene to fill in the end. The V gene end was trimmed by 4 bases and the J gene end by 1 base; junction bases not matched to a gene: 8. CDR1 and CDR2 (germline): LNHDA, SQIVND (reference sequence). This CDR3 comprises 17 residues.

Worth noting for this clone: The read terminates 3 residues before the CDR3 end, so the remaining end is supplied by the germline J gene. The chain uses TRBV7-9 and TRBJ2-7; possible D gene TRBD1, 5 bases. V was pared by 7 bases and J by 1 base, with 14 bases between. The CDR3 is made up of 14 amino acids. Germline CDR1 reads SEHNR; CDR2 reads FQNEAQ (reference sequence). The CDR3 reads CASTIDSLSYEQYF. The covered CDR3 bases are TGTGCCAGCACCATCGACAGCCTGTCCTACGAG.

Worth noting for this clone: The DNA ends 3 residues before the CDR3 does, and the rest of the CDR3 is filled in from the germline J gene. Other DNA variants within this sample encode the same CDR3. J is TRBJ2-1 and V is TRBV18, with TRBD2 as a possible D gene (6 bases). The V gene lost 6 bases and the J gene lost 6 bases, with 21 bases spanning the gap. The CDR3 is 16 residues long. The germline CDR1 and CDR2 sequences are KGHSH and LQKENI. The CDR3 region is CASSPYLSGLFNEQFF. The CDR3 bases that were read are TGTGCCAGCTCCCCATATCTAAGCGGGCTCTTCAATGAG.

As to this clone: The missing CDR3 end, 3 residues past where the read stops, is filled in from the germline J gene. The chain couples TRBV2 to TRBJ1-2, with 8 bases identical to TRBD1. Germline CDR1 and CDR2: SNHLY and FYNNEI. Trimming cost V 7 bases and J 3 bases; bases outside gene matches: 7. The CDR3 sequence is 14 residues long. CDR3 sequence: CASIGQGADYGYTF. Partial CDR3 DNA: TGTGCCAGCATTGGGCAGGGGGCAGACTATGGC.

In regard to this clone: The read comes to an end 3 residues before the CDR3 does, leaving the germline J gene to fill in the end. V gene TRBV19 combines with J gene TRBJ2-4; 9 bases are a match to TRBD1. Germline CDR1 reads LNHDA; CDR2 reads SQIVND (reference sequence). The CDR3 covers 13 residues. The CDR3 protein is CASSYRQGGGQYF. The sequenced CDR3 bases are TGTGCCAGTAGTTATCGACAGGGGGGCGGT.

The DNA read from the CDR3 is TGTGCCACCGCGGTGGGACTAGCGGGGGTGGATACG. Its protein is CATAVGLAGVDT. The entire CDR3 protein is CATAVGLAGVDTQYF. J is TRBJ2-3 and V is TRBV7-6; 14 bases are shared with TRBD2. The observed sequence ends 3 residues before the CDR3 terminus, with the missing tail filled in from the germline J gene. The CDR3 consists of 15 residues. J lost 6 bases, V lost 10 bases, and 9 bases had no gene match. Germline CDR1 and CDR2: SGHVS and FNYEAQ. Full variable domain (rest looked up from reference TRBV7-6 and TRBJ2-3): GAGVSQSPRYKVTKRGQDVALRCDPISGHVSLYWYRQALGQGPEFLTYFNYEAQQDKSGLPNDRFSAERPEGSISTLTIQRTEQRDSAMYRCATAVGLAGVDTQYFGPGTRLTVL.

Remarks on this clone: Read coverage stops 3 residues before the CDR3 terminus; the germline J gene supplies the remainder. This chain joins TRBV7-2 and TRBJ2-4; 9 positions match TRBD1. This CDR3 contains 14 residues. Looked up from germline, CDR1 is SGHTA and CDR2 is FQGNSA. The sequenced part of the CDR3 DNA is TGTGCCAGCAGCTTAACGGGACAGGGTTATGGT. Its protein product is CASSLTGQGYG. The whole CDR3 protein reads CASSLTGQGYGQYF.

Regarding this clone: The read gets to within 3 residues of the CDR3 end, and the germline J gene fills in the rest. Other DNA sequences in this sample translate to the same CDR3. The J gene is TRBJ1-3, the V gene TRBV7-9, with 10 positions matching TRBD1. V gave up 10 bases and J gave up 4 bases; unmatched junction bases: 7. CDR1 and CDR2 (germline): SEHNR, FQNEAQ (reference sequence). The CDR3 sequence is 14 residues long. CDR3 DNA (partial): TGTGCCACTAGACAGGGGGCCGGAGGAAACACC. This translates into CATRQGAGGNT. The entire CDR3 sequence reads CATRQGAGGNTIYF.

As regards this clone: The read terminates 3 residues before the CDR3 end, so the remaining end is supplied by the germline J gene. The chain is built from TRBV20-1 and TRBJ1-2; weak D call: TRBD1 (6 bases). There are 12 residues in the CDR3. Germline assignment: CDR1 DFQATT and CDR2 SNEGSKA (reference sequence). The CDR3 loop reads CSARNRVEGYTF. CDR3 DNA (partial): TGCAGTGCTAGAAACAGGGTGGAAGGC.

Measured by frequency, this clone is medium-sized (0.01 to 0.1%). The read falls 3 residues short of the CDR3 end, and the missing part is taken from the germline J gene. The chain employs TRBV12-3 or TRBV12-4 and TRBJ2-1, with D unclear. Trimming took off 4 bases at V and 1 base at J, with 11 bases between the two ends. This CDR3 has 15 amino acids. CDR3 region: CASSSQDMSYNEQFF. The CDR3 DNA, read in part, is TGTGCCAGCAGTTCACAAGATATGTCCTACAATGAG.

A word on this clone: The read comes to an end 3 residues before the CDR3 does, leaving the germline J gene to fill in the end. Other DNA variants within this sample encode the same CDR3. V usage is TRBV18 and J usage is TRBJ1-3; no firm D call. This CDR3 is 15 amino acids long. Trimming took 6 bases from V and 0 from J, leaving 12 bases between them. The V gene's germline CDR1 is KGHSH and CDR2 LQKENI. The CDR3 region is CASSILSISGNTIYF. CDR3 DNA (partial): TGTGCCAGCTCTATTCTTAGCATCTCTGGAAACACC.

Of note for this clone: The CDR3 is cut off 3 residues early in the read; its end comes from the germline J gene. V gene TRBV12-5 combines with J gene TRBJ2-7; 7 bases fit TRBD1. Germline-derived CDR1 and CDR2 are LGHNT and FRNRAP. V lost 3 bases to trimming and J lost 4 bases; unmatched junction nucleotides: 6. CDR3 size: 14 residues. The CDR3: CASGLIGGKYEQYF. The CDR3 bases that were read are TGTGCTAGTGGTTTAATAGGGGGCAAATACGAG.

Turning to this clone: The read falls 3 residues short of the CDR3 end, and the missing part is taken from the germline J gene. The rearrangement joins TRBV20-1 to TRBJ2-1; D is uncertain. The CDR3 length is 14 residues. Germline values: CDR1 DFQATT, CDR2 SNEGSKA (reference sequence). V was shortened by 3 bases and J by 6 bases, with 15 bases between the two germline ends. CDR3 loop: CSASSRILVNEQFF. CDR3 DNA, as far as it was read: TGCAGTGCTAGCTCTAGAATCTTGGTCAATGAG.

Of note for this clone: The CDR3 is cut off 3 residues early in the read; its end comes from the germline J gene. This chain joins TRBV7-9 and TRBJ2-3; no clear D gene. Germline CDR1 reads SEHNR; CDR2 reads FQNEAQ (reference sequence). The CDR3 totals 14 residues. The CDR3 bases that were read are TGTGCCAGCAGCTCCCCCCCCAGTAAAGAGACG. Translating gives CASSSPPSKET. The CDR3 reads in full as CASSSPPSKETQYF.

Points on this clone: The junction departs from the called germline gene at one end, perhaps through a read error. From the germline J gene comes the end of the CDR3, since the read stops 3 residues before it. This chain links TRBV4-2 with TRBJ1-6; 7 bases are a match to TRBD1. The CDR3 sequence is 13 residues long. Germline CDR1 and CDR2: LGHNA and YNFKEQ. This chain's CDR3 is CASSQGNRGTLHF. The part of the CDR3 DNA that was read is TGCGCCAGCAGCCAAGGAAACAGGGGAACC.

As regards this clone: The observed sequence ends 3 residues before the CDR3 terminus, with the missing tail filled in from the germline J gene. This chain joins TRBV30 and TRBJ2-3; D is perhaps TRBD2 (6 bases). The CDR3 is 12 residues long. The germline gives CDR1 GTSNPN, CDR2 SVGIG (reference sequence). The CDR3 sequence: CAGGGRQETQYF. The CDR3 DNA, read in part, is TGTGCCGGGGGTGGGAGGCAGGAGACG.

This clone is classed as medium-sized by frequency. The read is 3 residues too short to cover the CDR3 end, so that end is filled in from the germline J gene. The chain employs TRBV29-1 and TRBJ2-3, with 11 bases lining up with TRBD2. The trim removed 5 bases at V and 1 base at J, leaving 5 bases unmatched. CDR3 length: 15 amino acids. Germline V gene lookup returns CDR1 SQVTM and CDR2 ANQGSEA. The sequenced CDR3 bases are TGCAGCGTTTCTGGGACTAGCGGCCGCACAGATACG. This codes for CSVSGTSGRTDT. The entire CDR3 sequence reads CSVSGTSGRTDTQYF.

On this clone: The CDR3 is cut off 3 residues early in the read; its end comes from the germline J gene. The V gene is TRBV2, the J gene TRBJ2-2; D gene uncertain. The CDR3 extends over 13 amino acids. Germline CDR1 is SNHLY and CDR2 is FYNNEI. Trimming pared 6 bases from V and 4 bases from J, leaving 9 bases between. CDR3 in amino acids: CASRETGTGELFF. CDR3 DNA, as far as it was read: TGTGCCAGCAGAGAGACGGGCACCGGGGAG.

With respect to this clone: The read gets to within 3 residues of the CDR3 end, and the germline J gene fills in the rest. The chain couples TRBV7-2 to TRBJ1-2; the match to TRBD1 covers 7 bases. From germline, CDR1 is SGHTA and CDR2 FQGNSA. V gave up 1 base and J gave up 5 bases; unmatched junction bases: 4. The CDR3 spans 14 residues. CDR3 DNA, as far as it was read: TGTGCCAGCAGCTTAGGGACAGGTTCATATGGC. It is translated as CASSLGTGSYG. The complete CDR3 reads CASSLGTGSYGYTF. Based on the CDR3 plus reference TRBV7-2 and TRBJ1-2, the full variable domain is GAGVSQSPSNKVTEKGKDVELRCDPISGHTALYWYRQSLGQGLEFLIYFQGNSAPDKSGLPSDRFSAERTGGSVSTLTIQRTQQEDSAVYLCASSLGTGSYGYTFGSGTRLTVV.

The DNA read from the CDR3 is TGCAGCGTTAGACAGGGGGCGCTGGATGGT. Translating it yields CSVRQGALDG. The complete CDR3 reads CSVRQGALDGQYF. The chain uses TRBV29-1 and TRBJ2-4; TRBD1 agrees at 10 bases. The sequenced fragment ends 3 residues before the CDR3 boundary, so the rest is inferred from the germline J gene. This CDR3 contains 13 residues. The germline gives CDR1 SQVTM, CDR2 ANQGSEA.

About this clone itself: The read comes to an end 3 residues before the CDR3 does, leaving the germline J gene to fill in the end. The chain uses TRBV20-1 and TRBJ2-1, with 10 bases fitting TRBD2. The germline CDR1 and CDR2 sequences are DFQATT and SNEGSKA (reference sequence). The CDR3 length is 17 residues. V lost 0 bases to trimming and J lost 5 bases; unmatched junction nucleotides: 10. The part of the CDR3 DNA that was read is TGCAGTGCTAGAGATTCCAGCGGGAGGGCCAATCACAATGAG. Translation gives CSARDSSGRANHNE. The entire CDR3 is CSARDSSGRANHNEQFF.

A note on this clone: The read terminates 3 residues ahead of where the CDR3 ends, so the germline J gene completes it. This chain joins TRBV19 and TRBJ2-3; 10 bases match TRBD2. This CDR3 region has 15 residues. V lost 6 bases to trimming and J lost 6 bases; unmatched junction nucleotides: 9. Germline V gives CDR1 LNHDA, CDR2 SQIVND (reference sequence). The CDR3 protein is CASSIPSGSRDTQYF. CDR3 bases read: TGTGCCAGTAGCATCCCTAGCGGGAGTAGGGATACG.

To note about this clone: A read error may produce the germline difference seen at one junction end. The read terminates 3 residues ahead of where the CDR3 ends, so the germline J gene completes it. The rearrangement uses TRBV4-2 and TRBJ1-2, with 12 bases matching TRBD1. The CDR3 length is 15 residues. Germline V gene sequence: CDR1 LGHNA, CDR2 YNFKEQ. CDR3 residues: CASSPGQGADYGYTF. The DNA read from the CDR3 is TGCGCCAGCAGCCCGGGACAGGGGGCCGACTATGGC.

Concerning this clone: The read gets to within 3 residues of the CDR3 end, and the germline J gene fills in the rest. This chain uses TRBV20-1 with TRBJ1-1; TRBD1 matches at 8 bases. CDR1 and CDR2 (germline): DFQATT, SNEGSKA (reference sequence). This CDR3 comprises 16 residues. After removal of 7 bases from V and 0 bases from J, the junction contained 13 bases not matched to a gene. The CDR3 sequence is CSVRHQGASMNTEAFF. CDR3 DNA (partial): TGCAGTGTCAGGCATCAGGGGGCCTCCATGAACACTGAA.

Points on this clone: The CDR3 end falls 3 residues outside the read, so it is completed with the germline J gene. The chain has TRBV30 and TRBJ2-3, with 8 bases identical to TRBD1. Germline lookup yields CDR1 GTSNPN and CDR2 SVGIG (reference sequence). CDR3 size: 15 residues. The CDR3 loop is CAWSVRDRSNQPQYF. CDR3 DNA (partial): TGTGCCTGGAGTGTACGGGACAGGAGCAATCAGCCG.